The rows below give T cell receptor beta chains drawn from one sample of a study of blood T cell repertoires in COVID-19. Some clones are missing from TCRdb's copy, which holds only in-frame ones; the method was immunoSEQ multiplex PCR. The table includes about 82,000 clones, over 70% detected once. Specimen: peripheral blood. Receptors originate from a woman aged 35 to 49 with active or convalescent COVID-19. Each CDR3 is given with its conserved first and last residue. D genes are given only for firm matches. Size is omitted from some rows. Given values are once, few, many or a class for expanded clones.

clone size | J gene | D gene | V gene | CDR3 protein | CDR3 DNA
. | TRBJ2-5 | TRBD2 | TRBV7-2 | CASSSLGTILQETQYF | TGTGCCAGCAGCTCCCTGGGGACTATTCTACAAGAGACCCAGTACTTC
. | TRBJ1-1 | TRBD1 | TRBV27 | CASRLQGALTEAFF | TGTGCCAGCAGGTTGCAGGGGGCTCTCACTGAAGCTTTCTTT
. | TRBJ2-3 | . | TRBV3-1/TRBV3-2 | CASSTQTSSDTQYF | TGTGCCAGCAGCACCCAAACTAGTTCGGATACGCAGTATTTT
once | TRBJ1-6 | . | TRBV9 | CASSVDQANSPLHF | TGTGCCAGCAGCGTAGACCAGGCTAATTCACCCCTCCACTTT
few | TRBJ2-7 | TRBD2 | TRBV25-1 | CASSQRGRGLAGVNEQYF | TGTGCCAGCAGTCAACGGGGCAGGGGACTAGCGGGAGTTAACGAGCAGTACTTC
. | TRBJ2-7 | . | TRBV20-1 | CSAILTGEQYF | TGCAGTGCTATTTTAACGGGCGAGCAGTACTTC
. | TRBJ2-5 | TRBD2 | TRBV5-4 | CASSLALTSGGASFQETQYF | TGTGCCAGCAGCTTGGCCCTAACTAGCGGGGGGGCCTCGTTTCAAGAGACCCAGTACTTC
once | TRBJ2-4 | . | TRBV5-1 | CASSQGQLLDIQYF | TGCGCCAGCAGCCAGGGACAACTTCTGGACATTCAGTACTTC
few | TRBJ2-1 | TRBD2 | TRBV9 | CASSGTSDNEQFF | TGTGCCAGCAGCGGGACTAGCGACAATGAGCAGTTCTTC
. | TRBJ2-1 | TRBD1 | TRBV6-5 | CASSTGGKKFF | TGTGCCAGCAGTACAGGGGGAAAGAAGTTCTTC